These T cell receptor beta chains were read from a single sample in a study of post-analysis software for immune sequencing data. MiXCR, applied by TCRdb to the PCR reads, yields one record per CDR3 protein. The sample carries roughly 650,000 distinct CDR3 sequences, 55% to 70% recorded once. The specimen was blood. The receptors originated from a girl aged 2 to 10 with multiple sclerosis. Both conserved end residues are part of each CDR3. D genes are given only for firm matches. Clone size is shown for a subset of rows, as once, few, many or a class of expanded clone.

TRBV5-1	NA	NA	TRBJ2-1	CASSLAGGFGEQFF	TGCGCCAGCAGCTTGGCTGGGGGTTTCGGTGAGCAGTTCTTC
TRBV20-1	once	TRBD2	TRBJ2-3	CSARGTSGMEDTQYF	TGCAGTGCTAGGGGGACTAGCGGGATGGAAGATACGCAGTATTTT
TRBV6-2/TRBV6-3	NA	NA	TRBJ2-4	CASLSWENIQYF	TGTGCCAGCCTAAGTTGGGAAAACATTCAGTACTTC
TRBV6-1	NA	NA	TRBJ2-2	CASTSYGAWSNTGELFF	TGTGCCAGCACCAGTTACGGGGCCTGGTCGAACACCGGGGAGCTGTTTTTT
TRBV3-1	NA	NA	TRBJ1-5	CASSPNRVGNQPQHF	TGTGCCAGCAGCCCCAACAGGGTTGGCAATCAGCCCCAGCATTTT
TRBV5-6	NA	NA	TRBJ2-1	CASSLRQIFSYNEQFF	TGTGCCAGCAGCCTCCGACAGATCTTCTCCTACAATGAGCAGTTCTTC
TRBV20-1	NA	NA	TRBJ2-5	CSARQRPTRIGEDQETQYF	TGCAGTGCTAGACAGCGCCCCACTCGGATAGGGGAGGACCAAGAGACCCAGTACTTC
TRBV5-6	NA	TRBD1	TRBJ2-6	CASSLIDRVGSGANVLTF	TGTGCCAGCAGCTTGATAGACAGGGTTGGATCTGGGGCCAACGTCCTGACTTTC
TRBV29-1	NA	TRBD1	TRBJ2-2	CSVQPGTGGVRTGELFF	TGCAGCGTCCAGCCCGGGACAGGGGGAGTTAGGACCGGGGAGCTGTTTTTT
TRBV20-1	few	TRBD2	TRBJ2-5	CSARGAGTSGGADETQYF	TGCAGTGCTAGAGGGGCCGGGACTAGCGGGGGGGCCGATGAGACCCAGTACTTC
TRBV27	NA	NA	TRBJ2-3	CASSNLRGRGTDTQYF	TGTGCCAGCAGTAACCTCAGGGGTCGAGGCACAGATACGCAGTATTTT
TRBV27	NA	NA	TRBJ2-1	CASSLITGSYNEQFF	TGTGCCAGCAGTTTAATAACAGGGTCCTACAATGAGCAGTTCTTC